This T cell receptor (beta chain) is from a study of OX40 agonist ivuxolimab in advanced cancers. Study-wide background: Patients received ivuxolimab, an intravenous treatment, every 2 weeks at 0.01 to 10 mg/kg. Study outcomes and limitations: Antigens targeted by the expanded peripheral T cells were not determined.

The V end was cut by 5 bases, the J end by 3 bases, with 3 bases between. Germline V gene data show CDR1 as SGHTA and CDR2 as FQGNSA. The CDR3 sequence is 11 residues long. This clone appeared once. Its target is unknown. Additional DNA sequences in this sample encode the identical CDR3. Produced via immunoSEQ multiplex PCR; TCRdb's table is partial and in-frame only. The data show over 85,000 clones, with roughly 83% seen just once and about 1.5% held by the top ten. The chain employs TRBV7-2 and TRBJ2-3; D remains ambiguous. Here the sequenced sample was CD4+ or CD8+ T cells sorted from blood, taken in a trial of the OX40 agonist ivuxolimab. This TCR came from an adult with an advanced solid tumor such as melanoma, head and neck, liver or kidney cancer. CDR3 DNA: TGTGCCAGCAGCCGAACAGATACGCAGTATTTT. It codes for CASSRTDTQYF.